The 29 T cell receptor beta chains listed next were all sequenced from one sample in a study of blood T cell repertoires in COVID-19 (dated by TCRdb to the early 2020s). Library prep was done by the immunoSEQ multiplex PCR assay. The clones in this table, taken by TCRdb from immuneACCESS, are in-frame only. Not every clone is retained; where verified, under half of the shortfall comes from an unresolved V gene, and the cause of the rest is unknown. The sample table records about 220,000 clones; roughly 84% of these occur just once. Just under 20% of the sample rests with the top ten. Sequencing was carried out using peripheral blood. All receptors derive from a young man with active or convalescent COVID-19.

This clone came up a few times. CDR3 sequence: CASSLQTGGNTEAFF. In nucleotides, the CDR3 is TGTGCCAGCAGCTTGCAAACAGGGGGGAACACTGAAGCTTTCTTT. The chain links TRBV5-4 to TRBJ1-1; TRBD1 matches 8 bases. Per germline, CDR1 SGHNT and CDR2 YYREEE (reference sequence). The junction had 3 bases not matched to a gene; V was cut back by 1 base and J by 1 base. This CDR3 region has 15 residues.

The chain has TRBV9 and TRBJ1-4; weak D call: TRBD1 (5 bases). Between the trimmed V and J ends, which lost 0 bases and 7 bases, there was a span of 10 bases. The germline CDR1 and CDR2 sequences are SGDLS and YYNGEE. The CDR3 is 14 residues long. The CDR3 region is CASSVGLGVEKLFF. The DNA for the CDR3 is TGTGCCAGCAGCGTAGGTTTAGGGGTTGAAAAACTGTTTTTT.

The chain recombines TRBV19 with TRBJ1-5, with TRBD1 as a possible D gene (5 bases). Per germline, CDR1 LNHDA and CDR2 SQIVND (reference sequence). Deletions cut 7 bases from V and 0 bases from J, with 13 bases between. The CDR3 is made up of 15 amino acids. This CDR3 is CASTGSGYSNQPQHF. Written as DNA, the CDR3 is TGTGCCAGTACGGGTTCAGGGTATAGCAATCAGCCCCAGCATTTT.

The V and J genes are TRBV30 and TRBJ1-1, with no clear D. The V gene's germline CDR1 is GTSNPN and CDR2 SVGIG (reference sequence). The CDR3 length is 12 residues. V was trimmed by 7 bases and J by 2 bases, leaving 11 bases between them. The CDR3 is CAFGLINTEAFF. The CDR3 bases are TGTGCCTTCGGACTTATCAACACTGAAGCTTTCTTT.

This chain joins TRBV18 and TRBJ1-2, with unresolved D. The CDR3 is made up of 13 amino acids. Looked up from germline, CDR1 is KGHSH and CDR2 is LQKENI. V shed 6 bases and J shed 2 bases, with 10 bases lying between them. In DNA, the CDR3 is TGTGCCAGCTCCCCGGAGAGAAACTATGGCTACACCTTC. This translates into CASSPERNYGYTF.

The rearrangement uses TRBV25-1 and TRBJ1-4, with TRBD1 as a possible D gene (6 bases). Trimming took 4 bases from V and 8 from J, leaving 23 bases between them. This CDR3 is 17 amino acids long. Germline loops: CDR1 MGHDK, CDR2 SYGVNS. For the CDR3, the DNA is TGTGCCAGCAGTGCCTCCCACCGGGGGGCATTATACGAAAAACTGTTTTTT. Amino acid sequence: CASSASHRGALYEKLFF.

CDR3 coding DNA: TGTGCCAGCAGTTTACAAGCGGGAGTGTCCTCCTACGAGCAGTACTTC. This gives the protein CASSLQAGVSSYEQYF. V usage is TRBV28 and J usage is TRBJ2-7, with 8 bases lining up with TRBD2. Germline V gene lookup returns CDR1 MDHEN and CDR2 SYDVKM. Trimming cost V 2 bases and J 0 bases; bases outside gene matches: 6. The CDR3 is 16 residues long.

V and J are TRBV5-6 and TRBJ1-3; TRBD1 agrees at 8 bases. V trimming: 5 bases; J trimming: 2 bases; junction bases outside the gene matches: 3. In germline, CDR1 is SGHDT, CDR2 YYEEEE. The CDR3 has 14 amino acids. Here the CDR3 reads CASSEDRAGNTIYF. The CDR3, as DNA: TGTGCCAGCAGTGAGGACAGGGCTGGAAACACCATATATTTT.

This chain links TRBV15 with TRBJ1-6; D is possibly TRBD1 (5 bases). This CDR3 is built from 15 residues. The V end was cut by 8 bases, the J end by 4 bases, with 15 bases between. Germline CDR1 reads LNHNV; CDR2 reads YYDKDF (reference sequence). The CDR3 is CATGPTGGYNSPLHF. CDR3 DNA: TGTGCCACCGGTCCGACGGGGGGATATAATTCACCCCTCCACTTT.

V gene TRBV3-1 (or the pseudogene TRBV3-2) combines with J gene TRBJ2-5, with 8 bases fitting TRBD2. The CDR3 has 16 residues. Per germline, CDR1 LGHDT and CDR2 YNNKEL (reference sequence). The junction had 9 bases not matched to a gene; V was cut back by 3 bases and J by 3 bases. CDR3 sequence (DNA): TGTGCCAGCAGCCAGGTTACGGGGGGGCCGGAAGAGACCCAGTACTTC. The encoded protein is CASSQVTGGPEETQYF.

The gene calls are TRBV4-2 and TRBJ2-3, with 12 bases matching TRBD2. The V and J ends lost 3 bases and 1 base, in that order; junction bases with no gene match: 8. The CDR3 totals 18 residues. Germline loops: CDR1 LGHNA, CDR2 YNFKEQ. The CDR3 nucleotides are TGTGCCAGCAGCCAGTCCCAGAGACTAGCGGGGGGCACAGATACGCAGTATTTT. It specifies CASSQSQRLAGGTDTQYF.

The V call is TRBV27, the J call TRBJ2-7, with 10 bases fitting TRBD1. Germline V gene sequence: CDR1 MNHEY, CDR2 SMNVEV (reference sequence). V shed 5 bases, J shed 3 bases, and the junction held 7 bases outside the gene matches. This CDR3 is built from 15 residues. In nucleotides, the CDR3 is TGTGCCAGCAGTAGCCGGACAGGGGGTTTCTACGAGCAGTACTTC. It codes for CASSSRTGGFYEQYF.

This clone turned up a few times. Written as DNA, the CDR3 is TGCGCCAGCACTGTGAGGGCGCTAAATACAGATACGCAGTATTTT. Its protein product is CASTVRALNTDTQYF. The chain is built from TRBV5-1 and TRBJ2-3, with D possibly TRBD2 on 5 matching bases. Germline-derived CDR1 and CDR2 are SGHRS and YFSETQ. The V end was cut by 6 bases, the J end by 3 bases, with 17 bases between. This CDR3 comprises 15 residues.

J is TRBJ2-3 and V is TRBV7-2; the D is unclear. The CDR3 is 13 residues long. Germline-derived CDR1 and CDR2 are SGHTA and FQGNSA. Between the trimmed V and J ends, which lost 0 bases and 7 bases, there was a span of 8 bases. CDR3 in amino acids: CASSLALRNTQYF. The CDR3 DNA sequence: TGTGCCAGCAGCTTAGCGTTGCGGAATACGCAGTATTTT.

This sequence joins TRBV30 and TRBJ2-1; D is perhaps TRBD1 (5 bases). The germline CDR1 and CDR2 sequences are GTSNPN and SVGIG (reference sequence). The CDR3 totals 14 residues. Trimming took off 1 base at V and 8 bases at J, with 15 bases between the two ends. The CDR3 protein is CAWSGGVVSHEQFF. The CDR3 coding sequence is TGTGCCTGGAGTGGGGGCGTAGTTTCCCATGAGCAGTTCTTC. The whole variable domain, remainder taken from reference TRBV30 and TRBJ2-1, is SQTIHQWPATLVQPVGSPLSLECTVEGTSNPNLYWYRQAAGRGLQLLFYSVGIGQISSEVPQNLSASRPQDRQFILSSKKLLLSDSGFYLCAWSGGVVSHEQFFGPGTRLTVL.

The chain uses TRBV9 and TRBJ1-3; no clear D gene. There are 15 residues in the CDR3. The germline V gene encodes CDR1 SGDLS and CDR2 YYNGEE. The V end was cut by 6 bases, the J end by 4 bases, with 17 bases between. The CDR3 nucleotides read TGTGCCAGCACCTTCAGCCCCCTAGGCGGAAACACCATATATTTT. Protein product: CASTFSPLGGNTIYF.

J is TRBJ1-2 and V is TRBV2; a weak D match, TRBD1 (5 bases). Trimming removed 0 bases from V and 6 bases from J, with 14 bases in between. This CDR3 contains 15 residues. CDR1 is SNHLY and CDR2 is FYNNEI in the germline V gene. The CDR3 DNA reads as TGTGCCAGCAGTGAAGCGCTTGGGGGGGGACATGGCTACACCTTC. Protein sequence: CASSEALGGGHGYTF.

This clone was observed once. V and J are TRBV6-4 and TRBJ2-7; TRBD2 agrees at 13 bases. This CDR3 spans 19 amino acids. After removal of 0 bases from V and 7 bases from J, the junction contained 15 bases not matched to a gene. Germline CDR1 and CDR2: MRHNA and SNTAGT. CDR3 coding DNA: TGTGCCAGCAGTGACTCGATCGCGGGGGGGACTAGCGGGATAGGGGAGCAGTACTTC. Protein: CASSDSIAGGTSGIGEQYF.

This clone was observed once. The CDR3 DNA reads TGTGCCAGCAGCCCTAGCACAGATACGCAGTATTTT. It encodes CASSPSTDTQYF. The rearrangement joins TRBV12-3 or TRBV12-4 to TRBJ2-3; D unresolved. The CDR3 loop spans 12 amino acids. Trimming removed 6 bases from V and 0 bases from J, with 4 bases in between.

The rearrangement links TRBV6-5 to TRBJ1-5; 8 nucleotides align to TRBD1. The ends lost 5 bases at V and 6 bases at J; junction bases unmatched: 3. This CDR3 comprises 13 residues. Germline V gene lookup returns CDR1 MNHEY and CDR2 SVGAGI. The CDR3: CASSRQGAQPQHF. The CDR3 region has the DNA TGTGCCAGCAGTCGTCAGGGGGCTCAGCCCCAGCATTTT.

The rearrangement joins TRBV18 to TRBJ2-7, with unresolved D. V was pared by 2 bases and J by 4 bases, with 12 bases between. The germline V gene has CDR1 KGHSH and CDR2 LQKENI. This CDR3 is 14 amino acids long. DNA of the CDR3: TGTGCCAGCTCACCAATGGATGGGCCGTACGAGCAGTACTTC. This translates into CASSPMDGPYEQYF. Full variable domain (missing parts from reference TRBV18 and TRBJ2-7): NAGVMQNPRHLVRRRGQEARLRCSPMKGHSHVYWYRQLPEEGLKFMVYLQKENIIDESGMPKERFSAEFPKEGPSILRIQQVVRGDSAAYFCASSPMDGPYEQYFGPGTRLTVT.

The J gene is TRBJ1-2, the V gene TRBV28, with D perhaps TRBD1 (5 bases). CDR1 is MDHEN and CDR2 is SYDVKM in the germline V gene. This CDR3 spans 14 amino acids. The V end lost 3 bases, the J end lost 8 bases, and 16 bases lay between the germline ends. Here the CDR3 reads CASSLTVPVGGYTF. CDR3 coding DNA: TGTGCCAGCAGTTTGACAGTCCCCGTGGGAGGCTACACCTTC.

The DNA for the CDR3 is TGTGCCAGCCGTCTTAGGGGGGGTACTGAAGCTTTCTTT. This translates into CASRLRGGTEAFF. The chain links TRBV5-6 to TRBJ1-1; TRBD1 might be the D (6 bases). The CDR3 sequence is 13 residues long. V dropped 7 bases and J dropped 5 bases, with 15 bases sitting between them. The germline V gene has CDR1 SGHDT and CDR2 YYEEEE.

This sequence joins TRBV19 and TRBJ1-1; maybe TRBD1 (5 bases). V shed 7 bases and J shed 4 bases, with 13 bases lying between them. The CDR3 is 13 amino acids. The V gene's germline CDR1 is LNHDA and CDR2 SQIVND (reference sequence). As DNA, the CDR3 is TGTGCCAGTAAATGGGCAGGGATCACTGAAGCTTTCTTT. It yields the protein CASKWAGITEAFF.

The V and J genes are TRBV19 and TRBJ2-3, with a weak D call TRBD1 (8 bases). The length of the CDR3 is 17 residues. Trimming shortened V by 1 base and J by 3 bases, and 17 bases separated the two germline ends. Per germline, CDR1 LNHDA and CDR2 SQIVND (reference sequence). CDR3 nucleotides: TGTGCCAGTAGTATAGTCCCCGGACAGGGAGGGACAGATACGCAGTATTTT. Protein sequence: CASSIVPGQGGTDTQYF.

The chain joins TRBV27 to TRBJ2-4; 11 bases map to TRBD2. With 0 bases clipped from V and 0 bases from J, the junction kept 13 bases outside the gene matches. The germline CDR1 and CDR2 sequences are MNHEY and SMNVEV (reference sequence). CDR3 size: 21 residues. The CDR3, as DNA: TGTGCCAGCAGTTTATCACCCACTACTAGCGGGAGACCCCCAGCCAAAAACATTCAGTACTTC. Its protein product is CASSLSPTTSGRPPAKNIQYF.

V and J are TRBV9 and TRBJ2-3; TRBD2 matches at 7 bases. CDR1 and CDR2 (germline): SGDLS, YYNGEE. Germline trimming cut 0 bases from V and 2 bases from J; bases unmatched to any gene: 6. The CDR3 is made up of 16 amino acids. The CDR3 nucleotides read TGTGCCAGCAGCGTAGTGCCGGGGGGACCCACAGATACGCAGTATTTT. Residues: CASSVVPGGPTDTQYF.

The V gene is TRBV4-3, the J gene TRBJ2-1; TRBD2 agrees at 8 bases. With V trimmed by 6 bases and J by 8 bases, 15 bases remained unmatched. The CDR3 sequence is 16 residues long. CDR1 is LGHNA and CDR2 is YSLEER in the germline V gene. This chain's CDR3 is CASRYGPGRGVDEQFF. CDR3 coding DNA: TGCGCCAGCAGATATGGGCCGGGGCGGGGGGTTGATGAGCAGTTCTTC.

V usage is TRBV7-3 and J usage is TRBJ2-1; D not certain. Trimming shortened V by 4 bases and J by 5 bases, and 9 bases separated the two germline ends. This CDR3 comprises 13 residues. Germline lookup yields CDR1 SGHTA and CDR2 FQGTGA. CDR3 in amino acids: CASSSTGNNEQFF. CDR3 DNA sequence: TGTGCCAGCAGCTCGACTGGAAACAATGAGCAGTTCTTC. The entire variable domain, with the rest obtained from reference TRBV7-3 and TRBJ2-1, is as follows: GAGVSQTPSNKVTEKGKYVELRCDPISGHTALYWYRQSLGQGPEFLIYFQGTGAADDSGLPNDRFFAVRPEGSVSTLKIQRTERGDSAVYLCASSSTGNNEQFFGPGTRLTVL.